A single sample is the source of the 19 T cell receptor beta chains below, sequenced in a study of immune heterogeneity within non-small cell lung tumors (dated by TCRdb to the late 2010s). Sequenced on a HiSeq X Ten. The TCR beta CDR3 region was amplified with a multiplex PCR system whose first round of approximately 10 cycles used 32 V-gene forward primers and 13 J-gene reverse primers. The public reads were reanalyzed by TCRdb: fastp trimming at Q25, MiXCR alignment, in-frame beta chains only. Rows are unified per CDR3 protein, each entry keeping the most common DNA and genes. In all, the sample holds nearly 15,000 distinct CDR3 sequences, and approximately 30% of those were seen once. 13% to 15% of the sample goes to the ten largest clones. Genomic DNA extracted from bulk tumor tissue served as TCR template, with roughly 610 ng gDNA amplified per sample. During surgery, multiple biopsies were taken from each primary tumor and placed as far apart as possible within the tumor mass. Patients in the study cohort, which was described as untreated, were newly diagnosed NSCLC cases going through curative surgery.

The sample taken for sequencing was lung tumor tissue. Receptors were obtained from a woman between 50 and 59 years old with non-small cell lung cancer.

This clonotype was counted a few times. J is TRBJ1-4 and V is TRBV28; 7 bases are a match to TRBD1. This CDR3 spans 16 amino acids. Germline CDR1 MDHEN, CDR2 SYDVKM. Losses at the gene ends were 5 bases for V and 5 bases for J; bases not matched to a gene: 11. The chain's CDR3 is CASSLHLTGQNEKLFF. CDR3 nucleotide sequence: TGTGCCAGCAGTCTGCATCTGACAGGGCAGAATGAAAAACTGTTTTTT.

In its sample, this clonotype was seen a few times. The CDR3, as DNA: TGCGCCAGCAGCCAATGGGGTTTTAGGGGGGGTGGGCATGAAAAACTGTTTTTT. Its translation: CASSQWGFRGGGHEKLFF. The V call is TRBV4-1, the J call TRBJ1-4; TRBD1 might be the D (6 bases). The CDR3 extends over 18 amino acids. Trimming cost V 2 bases and J 6 bases, with 22 bases left between them. Looked up from germline, CDR1 is MGHRA and CDR2 is YSYEKL.

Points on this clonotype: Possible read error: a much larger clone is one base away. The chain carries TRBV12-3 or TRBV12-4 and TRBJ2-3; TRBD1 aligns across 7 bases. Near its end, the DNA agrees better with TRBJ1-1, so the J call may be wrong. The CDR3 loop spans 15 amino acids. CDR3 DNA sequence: TGTGCCAGCGGTCGTCGACAGGGAGGGACCACTGAAGCTTTCTTT. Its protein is CASGRRQGGTTEAFF.

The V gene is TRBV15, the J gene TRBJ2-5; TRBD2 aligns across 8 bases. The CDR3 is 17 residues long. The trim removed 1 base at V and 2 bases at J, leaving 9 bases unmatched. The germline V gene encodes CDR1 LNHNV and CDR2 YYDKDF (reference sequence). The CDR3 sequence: CATSRGLPGGTQETQYF. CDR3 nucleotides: TGTGCCACCAGCAGAGGTCTACCGGGGGGGACTCAAGAGACCCAGTACTTC.

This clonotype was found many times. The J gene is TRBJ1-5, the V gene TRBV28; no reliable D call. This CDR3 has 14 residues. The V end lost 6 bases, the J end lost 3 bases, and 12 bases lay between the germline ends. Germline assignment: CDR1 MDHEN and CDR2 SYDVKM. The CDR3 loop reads CASRPSDNNQPQHF. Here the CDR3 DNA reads TGTGCCAGCAGGCCATCTGATAACAATCAGCCCCAGCATTTT.

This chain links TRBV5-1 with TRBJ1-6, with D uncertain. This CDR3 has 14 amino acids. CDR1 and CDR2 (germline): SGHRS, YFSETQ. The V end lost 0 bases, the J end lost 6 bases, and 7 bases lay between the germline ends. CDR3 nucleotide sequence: TGCGCCAGCAGCTTGGCCGATCCTAATTCACCCCTCCACTTT. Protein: CASSLADPNSPLHF.

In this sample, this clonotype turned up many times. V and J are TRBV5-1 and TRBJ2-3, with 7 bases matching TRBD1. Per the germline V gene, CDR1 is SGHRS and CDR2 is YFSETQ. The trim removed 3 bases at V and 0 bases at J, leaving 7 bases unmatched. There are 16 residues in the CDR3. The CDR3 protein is CASSSKTGTSTDTQYF. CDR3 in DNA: TGCGCCAGCAGCTCAAAGACAGGGACGAGCACAGATACGCAGTATTTT.

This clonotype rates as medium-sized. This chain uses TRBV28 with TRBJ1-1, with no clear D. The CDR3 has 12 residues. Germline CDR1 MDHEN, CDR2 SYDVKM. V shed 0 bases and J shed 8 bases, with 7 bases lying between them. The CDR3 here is CASSLWAREAFF. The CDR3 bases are TGTGCCAGCAGTTTATGGGCCCGAGAAGCTTTCTTT. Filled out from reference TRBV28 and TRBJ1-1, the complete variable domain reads DVKVTQSSRYLVKRTGEKVFLECVQDMDHENMFWYRQDPGLGLRLIYFSYDVKMKEKGDIPEGYSVSREKKERFSLILESASTNQTSMYLCASSLWAREAFFGQGTRLTVV.

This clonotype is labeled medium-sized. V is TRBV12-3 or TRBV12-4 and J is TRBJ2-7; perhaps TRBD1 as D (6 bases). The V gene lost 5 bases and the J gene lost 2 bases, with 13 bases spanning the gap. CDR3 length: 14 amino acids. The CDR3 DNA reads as TGTGCCAGCAGTCCCCCGGACAGAGCCTACGAGCAGTACTTC. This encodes CASSPPDRAYEQYF.

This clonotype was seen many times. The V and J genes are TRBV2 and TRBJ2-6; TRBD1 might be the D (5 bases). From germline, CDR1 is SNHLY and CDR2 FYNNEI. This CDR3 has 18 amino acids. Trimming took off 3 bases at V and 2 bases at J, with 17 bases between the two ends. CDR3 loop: CASSDVRQGIAGANVLTF. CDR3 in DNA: TGTGCCAGCAGTGACGTACGGCAGGGTATAGCTGGGGCCAACGTCCTGACTTTC.

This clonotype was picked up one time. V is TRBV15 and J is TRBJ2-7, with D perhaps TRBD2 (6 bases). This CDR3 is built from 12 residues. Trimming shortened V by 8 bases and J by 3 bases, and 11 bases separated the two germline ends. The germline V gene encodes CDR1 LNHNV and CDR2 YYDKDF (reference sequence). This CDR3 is CATGGSVYEQYF. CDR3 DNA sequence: TGTGCCACCGGGGGGAGCGTCTACGAGCAGTACTTC.

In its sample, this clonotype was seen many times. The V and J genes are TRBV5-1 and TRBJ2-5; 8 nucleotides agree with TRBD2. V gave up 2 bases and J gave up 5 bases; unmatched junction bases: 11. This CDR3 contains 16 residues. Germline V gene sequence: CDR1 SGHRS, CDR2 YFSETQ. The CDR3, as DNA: TGCGCCAGCAGCTTACCCGGGGGGGCCCTCGGGGAGACCCAGTACTTC. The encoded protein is CASSLPGGALGETQYF. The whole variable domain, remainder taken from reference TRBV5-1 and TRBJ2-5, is KAGVTQTPRYLIKTRGQQVTLSCSPISGHRSVSWYQQTPGQGLQFLFEYFSETQRNKGNFPGRFSGRQFSNSRSEMNVSTLELGDSALYLCASSLPGGALGETQYFGPGTRLLVL.

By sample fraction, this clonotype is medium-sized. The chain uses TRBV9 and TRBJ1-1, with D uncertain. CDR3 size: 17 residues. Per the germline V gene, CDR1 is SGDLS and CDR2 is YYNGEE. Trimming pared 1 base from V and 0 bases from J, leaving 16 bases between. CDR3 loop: CASSVTPKQSMNTEAFF. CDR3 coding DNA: TGTGCCAGCAGCGTAACCCCAAAACAGTCCATGAACACTGAAGCTTTCTTT.

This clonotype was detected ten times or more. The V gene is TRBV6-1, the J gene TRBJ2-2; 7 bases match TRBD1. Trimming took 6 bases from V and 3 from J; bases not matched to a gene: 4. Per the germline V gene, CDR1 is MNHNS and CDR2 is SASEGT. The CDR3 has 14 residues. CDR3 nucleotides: TGTGCCAGCAGGAACAGGGGTCACACCGGGGAGCTGTTTTTT. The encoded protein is CASRNRGHTGELFF.

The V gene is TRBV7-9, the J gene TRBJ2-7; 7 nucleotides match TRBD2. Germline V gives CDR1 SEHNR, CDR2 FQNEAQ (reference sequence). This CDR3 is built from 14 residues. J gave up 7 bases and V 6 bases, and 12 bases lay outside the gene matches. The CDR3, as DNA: TGTGCCAGCAGTCCCGGGGGAGGGGTCTCAGAGCAGTACTTC. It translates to CASSPGGGVSEQYF.

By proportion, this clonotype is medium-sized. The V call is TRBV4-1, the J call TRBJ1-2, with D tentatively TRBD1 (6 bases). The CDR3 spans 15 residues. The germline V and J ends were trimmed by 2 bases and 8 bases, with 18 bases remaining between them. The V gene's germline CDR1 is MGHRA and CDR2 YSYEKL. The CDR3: CASSQFHEGVRGYTF. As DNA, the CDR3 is TGCGCCAGCAGCCAATTCCACGAGGGGGTTCGGGGCTACACCTTC.

The CDR3, as DNA: TGTGCCAGCAGCTACGCCTACGAGCAGTACTTC. This translates into CASSYAYEQYF. The V and J genes are TRBV7-2 and TRBJ2-7; D unresolved. With 4 bases removed from V and 2 bases from J, the gap between germline ends came to 3 bases. The CDR3 loop spans 11 amino acids. Per the germline V gene, CDR1 is SGHTA and CDR2 is FQGNSA.

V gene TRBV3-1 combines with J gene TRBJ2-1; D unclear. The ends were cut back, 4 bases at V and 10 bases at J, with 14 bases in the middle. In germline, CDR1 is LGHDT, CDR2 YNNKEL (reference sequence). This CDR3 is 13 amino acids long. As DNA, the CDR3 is TGTGCCAGCAGCCGGGTTAGGGCACTAGAGCAGTTCTTC. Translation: CASSRVRALEQFF.

In nucleotides, the CDR3 is TGCAGTGCTAGACCAGCTAGCGGGGAGTTCTACGAGCAGTACTTC. This translates into CSARPASGEFYEQYF. V is TRBV20-1 and J is TRBJ2-7, with 9 bases lining up with TRBD2. V trimming: 2 bases; J trimming: 3 bases; junction bases outside the gene matches: 8. Germline lookup yields CDR1 DFQATT and CDR2 SNEGSKA (reference sequence). The CDR3 is made up of 15 amino acids.